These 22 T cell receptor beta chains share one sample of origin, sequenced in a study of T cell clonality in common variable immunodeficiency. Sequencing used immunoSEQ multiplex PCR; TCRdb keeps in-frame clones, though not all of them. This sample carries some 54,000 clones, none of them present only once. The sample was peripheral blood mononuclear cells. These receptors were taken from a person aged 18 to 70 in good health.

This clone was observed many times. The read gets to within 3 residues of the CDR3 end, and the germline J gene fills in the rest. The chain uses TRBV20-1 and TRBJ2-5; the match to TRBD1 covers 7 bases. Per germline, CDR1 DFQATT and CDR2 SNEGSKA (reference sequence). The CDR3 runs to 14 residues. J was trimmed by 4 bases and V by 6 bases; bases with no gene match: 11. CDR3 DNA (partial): TGCAGTGCGAGGGACAGTCAAGGGGCAGAGACC. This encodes CSARDSQGAET. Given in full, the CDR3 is CSARDSQGAETQYF.

Here the CDR3 reads CASSPFSDRNTEAFF. Incomplete CDR3 DNA: TGTGCCAGCTCACCCTTTTCAGACAGGAACACTGAA. The chain recombines TRBV18 with TRBJ1-1; possible D gene TRBD1, 5 bases. Sequencing ends 3 residues short of the CDR3 end; the germline J gene provides the rest. Germline assignment: CDR1 KGHSH and CDR2 LQKENI. This CDR3 has 15 residues. Trimming pared 3 bases from V and 1 base from J, leaving 12 bases between.

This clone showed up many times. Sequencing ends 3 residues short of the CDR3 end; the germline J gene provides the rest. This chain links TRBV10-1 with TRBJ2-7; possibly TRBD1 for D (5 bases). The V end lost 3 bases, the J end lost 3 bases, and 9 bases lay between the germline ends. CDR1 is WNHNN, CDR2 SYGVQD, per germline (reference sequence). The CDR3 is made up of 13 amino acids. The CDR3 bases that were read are TGCGCCAGCAGTGAATTCAGGGTCTACGAG. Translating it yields CASSEFRVYE. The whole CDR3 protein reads CASSEFRVYEQYF.

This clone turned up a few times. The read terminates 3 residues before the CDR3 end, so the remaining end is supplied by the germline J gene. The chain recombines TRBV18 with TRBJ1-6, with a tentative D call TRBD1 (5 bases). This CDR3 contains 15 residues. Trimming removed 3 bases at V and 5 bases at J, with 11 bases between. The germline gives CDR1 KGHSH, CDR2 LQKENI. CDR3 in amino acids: CASSPRWGDNSPLHF. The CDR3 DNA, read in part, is TGTGCCAGCTCACCGAGATGGGGGGATAATTCACCC. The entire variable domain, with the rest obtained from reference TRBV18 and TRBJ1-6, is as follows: NAGVMQNPRHLVRRRGQEARLRCSPMKGHSHVYWYRQLPEEGLKFMVYLQKENIIDESGMPKERFSAEFPKEGPSILRIQQVVRGDSAAYFCASSPRWGDNSPLHFGNGTRLTVT.

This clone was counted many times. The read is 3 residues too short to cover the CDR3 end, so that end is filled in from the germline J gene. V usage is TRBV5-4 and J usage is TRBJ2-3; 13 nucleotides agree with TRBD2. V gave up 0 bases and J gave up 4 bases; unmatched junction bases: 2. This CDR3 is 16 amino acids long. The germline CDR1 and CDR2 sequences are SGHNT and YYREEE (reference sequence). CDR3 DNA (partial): TGTGCCAGCAGCTTGGGACTAGCGGGAGGCGCAGATACG. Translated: CASSLGLAGGADT. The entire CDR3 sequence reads CASSLGLAGGADTQYF. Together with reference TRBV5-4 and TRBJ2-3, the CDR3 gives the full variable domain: ETGVTQSPTHLIKTRGQQVTLRCSSQSGHNTVSWYQQALGQGPQFIFQYYREEENGRGNFPPRFSGLQFPNYSSELNVNALELDDSALYLCASSLGLAGGADTQYFGPGTRLTVL.

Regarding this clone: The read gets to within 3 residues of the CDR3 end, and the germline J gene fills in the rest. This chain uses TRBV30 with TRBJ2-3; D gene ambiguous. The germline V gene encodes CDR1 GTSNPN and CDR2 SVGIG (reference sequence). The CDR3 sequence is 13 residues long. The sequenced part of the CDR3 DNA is TGTGCCTGGAGTAAGATCTGGCAAGAGACG. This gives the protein CAWSKIWQET. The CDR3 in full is CAWSKIWQETQYF.

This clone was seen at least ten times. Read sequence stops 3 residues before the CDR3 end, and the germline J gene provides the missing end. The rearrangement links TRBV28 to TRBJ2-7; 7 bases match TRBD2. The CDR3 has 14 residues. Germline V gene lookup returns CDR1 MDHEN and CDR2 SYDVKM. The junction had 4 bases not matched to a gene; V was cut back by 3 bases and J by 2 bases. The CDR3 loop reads CASSFHAGAYEQYF. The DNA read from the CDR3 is TGTGCCAGCAGTTTTCACGCGGGAGCCTACGAG. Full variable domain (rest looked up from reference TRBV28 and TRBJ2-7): DVKVTQSSRYLVKRTGEKVFLECVQDMDHENMFWYRQDPGLGLRLIYFSYDVKMKEKGDIPEGYSVSREKKERFSLILESASTNQTSMYLCASSFHAGAYEQYFGPGTRLTVT.

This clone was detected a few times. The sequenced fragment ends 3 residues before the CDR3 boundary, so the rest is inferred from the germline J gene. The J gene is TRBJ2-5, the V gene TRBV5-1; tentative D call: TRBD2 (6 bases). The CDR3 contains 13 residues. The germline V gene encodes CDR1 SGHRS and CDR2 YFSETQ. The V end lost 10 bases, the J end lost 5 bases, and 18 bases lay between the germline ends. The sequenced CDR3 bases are TGCGCCTCCTCAAGACTAGGGTCGGAGACC. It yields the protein CASSRLGSET. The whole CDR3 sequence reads CASSRLGSETQYF.

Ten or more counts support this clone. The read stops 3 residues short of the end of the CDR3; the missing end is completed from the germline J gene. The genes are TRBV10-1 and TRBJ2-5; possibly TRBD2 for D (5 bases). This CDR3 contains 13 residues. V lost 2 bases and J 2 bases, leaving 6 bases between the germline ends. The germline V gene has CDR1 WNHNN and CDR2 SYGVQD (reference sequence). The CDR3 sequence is CASSERGQETQYF. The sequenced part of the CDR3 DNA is TGCGCCAGCAGTGAGCGGGGACAAGAGACC.

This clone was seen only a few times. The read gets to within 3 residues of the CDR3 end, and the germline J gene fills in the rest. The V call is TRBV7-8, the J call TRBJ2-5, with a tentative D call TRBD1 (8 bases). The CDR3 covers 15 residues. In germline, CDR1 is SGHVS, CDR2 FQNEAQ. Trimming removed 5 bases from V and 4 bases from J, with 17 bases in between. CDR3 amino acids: CASSPGQGGAETQYF. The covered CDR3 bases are TGTGCCAGCAGCCCAGGACAGGGAGGGGCAGAGACC.

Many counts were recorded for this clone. Incomplete CDR3 DNA: TGCAGTGCTAGGCAGACAGAAAGAAACAATTCACCG. Amino acids: CSARQTERNNSP. The whole CDR3 reads CSARQTERNNSPLFF. This chain uses TRBV20-1 with TRBJ2-2; the D gene is possibly TRBD1 (5 bases). The read ends 3 residues before the CDR3 terminus; that terminus is restored from the germline J gene. CDR1 is DFQATT and CDR2 is SNEGSKA in the germline V gene (reference sequence). This CDR3 contains 15 residues.

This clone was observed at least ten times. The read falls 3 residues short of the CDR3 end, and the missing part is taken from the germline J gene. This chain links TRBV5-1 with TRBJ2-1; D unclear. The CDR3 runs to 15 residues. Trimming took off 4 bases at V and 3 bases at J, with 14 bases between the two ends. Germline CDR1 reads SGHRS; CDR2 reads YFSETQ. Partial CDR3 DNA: TGCGCCAGCAGCGTGGGCATTCTCTACTACAATGAG. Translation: CASSVGILYYNE. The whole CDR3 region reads CASSVGILYYNEQFF.

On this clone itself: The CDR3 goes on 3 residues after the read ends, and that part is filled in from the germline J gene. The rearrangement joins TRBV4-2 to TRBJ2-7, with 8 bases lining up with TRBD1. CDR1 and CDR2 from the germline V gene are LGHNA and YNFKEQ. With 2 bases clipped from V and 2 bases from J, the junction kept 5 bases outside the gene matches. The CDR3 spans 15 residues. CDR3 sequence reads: CASSQTGTGAYEQYF. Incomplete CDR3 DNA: TGTGCCAGCAGCCAAACCGGGACAGGAGCCTACGAG.

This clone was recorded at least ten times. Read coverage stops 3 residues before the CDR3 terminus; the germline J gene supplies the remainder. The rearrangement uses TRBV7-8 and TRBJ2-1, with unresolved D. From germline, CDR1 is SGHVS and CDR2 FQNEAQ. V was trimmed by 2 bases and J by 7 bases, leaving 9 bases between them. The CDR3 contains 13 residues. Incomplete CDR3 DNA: TGTGCCAGCAGCTTACGGTTTGTTAATGAG. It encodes CASSLRFVNE. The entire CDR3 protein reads CASSLRFVNEQFF.

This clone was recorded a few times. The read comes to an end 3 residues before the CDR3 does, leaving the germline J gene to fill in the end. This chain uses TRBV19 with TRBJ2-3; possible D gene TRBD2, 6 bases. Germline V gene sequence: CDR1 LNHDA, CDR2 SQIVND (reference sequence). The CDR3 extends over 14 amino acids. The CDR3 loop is CASSPSGGRQPQYF. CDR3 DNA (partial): TGTGCCAGTAGTCCCTCTGGGGGGAGGCAGCCG. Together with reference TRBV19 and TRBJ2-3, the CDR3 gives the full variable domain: DGGITQSPKYLFRKEGQNVTLSCEQNLNHDAMYWYRQDPGQGLRLIYYSQIVNDFQKGDIAEGYSVSREKKESFPLTVTSAQKNPTAFYLCASSPSGGRQPQYFGPGTRLTVL.

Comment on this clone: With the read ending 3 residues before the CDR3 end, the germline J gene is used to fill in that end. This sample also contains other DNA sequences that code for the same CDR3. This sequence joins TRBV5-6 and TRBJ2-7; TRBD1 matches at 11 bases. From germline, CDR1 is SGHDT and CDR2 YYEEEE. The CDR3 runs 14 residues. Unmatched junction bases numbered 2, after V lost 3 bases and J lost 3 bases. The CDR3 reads CASSYGTGGYEQYF. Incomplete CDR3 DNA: TGTGCCAGCAGCTATGGGACAGGGGGCTACGAG.

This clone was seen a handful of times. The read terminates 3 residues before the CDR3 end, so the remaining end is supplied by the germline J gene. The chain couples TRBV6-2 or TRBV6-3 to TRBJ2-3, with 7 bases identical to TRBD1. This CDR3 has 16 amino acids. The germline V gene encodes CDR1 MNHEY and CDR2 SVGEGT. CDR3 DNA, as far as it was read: TGTGCCAGCAGTTACTCGAGTAACAGGGGAAATCAGCCG. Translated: CASSYSSNRGNQP. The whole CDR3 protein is CASSYSSNRGNQPQYF.

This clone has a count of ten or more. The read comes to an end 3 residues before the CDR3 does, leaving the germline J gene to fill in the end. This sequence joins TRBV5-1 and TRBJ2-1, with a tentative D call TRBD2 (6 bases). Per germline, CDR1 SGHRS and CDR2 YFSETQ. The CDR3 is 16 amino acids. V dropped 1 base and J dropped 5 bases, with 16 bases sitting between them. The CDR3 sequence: CASSLFLEGLNNEQFF. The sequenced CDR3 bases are TGCGCCAGCAGCTTGTTCTTGGAGGGACTCAACAATGAG. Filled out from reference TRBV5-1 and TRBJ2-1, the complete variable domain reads KAGVTQTPRYLIKTRGQQVTLSCSPISGHRSVSWYQQTPGQGLQFLFEYFSETQRNKGNFPGRFSGRQFSNSRSEMNVSTLELGDSALYLCASSLFLEGLNNEQFFGPGTRLTVL.

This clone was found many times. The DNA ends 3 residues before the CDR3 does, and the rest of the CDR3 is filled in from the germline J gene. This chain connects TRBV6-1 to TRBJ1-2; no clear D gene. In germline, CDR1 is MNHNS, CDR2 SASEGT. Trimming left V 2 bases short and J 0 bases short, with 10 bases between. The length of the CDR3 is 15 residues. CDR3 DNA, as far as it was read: TGTGCCAGCAGTGAACCCGGGGAGGCTAACTATGGC. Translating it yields CASSEPGEANYG. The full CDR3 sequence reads CASSEPGEANYGYTF.

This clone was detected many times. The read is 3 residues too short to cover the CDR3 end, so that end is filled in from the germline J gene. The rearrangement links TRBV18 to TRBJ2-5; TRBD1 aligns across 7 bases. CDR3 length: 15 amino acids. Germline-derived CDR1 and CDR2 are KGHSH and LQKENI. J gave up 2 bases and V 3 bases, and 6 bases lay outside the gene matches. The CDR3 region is CASSPEQGRQETQYF. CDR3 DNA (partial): TGTGCCAGCTCACCCGAACAGGGGAGACAAGAGACC.

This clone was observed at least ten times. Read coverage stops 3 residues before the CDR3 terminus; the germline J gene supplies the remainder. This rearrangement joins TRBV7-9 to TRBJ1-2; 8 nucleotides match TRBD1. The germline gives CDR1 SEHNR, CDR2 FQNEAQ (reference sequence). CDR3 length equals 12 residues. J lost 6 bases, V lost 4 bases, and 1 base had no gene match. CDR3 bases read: TGTGCCAGCAGCTCGACAGGGGATGGC. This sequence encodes CASSSTGDG. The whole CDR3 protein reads CASSSTGDGYTF.

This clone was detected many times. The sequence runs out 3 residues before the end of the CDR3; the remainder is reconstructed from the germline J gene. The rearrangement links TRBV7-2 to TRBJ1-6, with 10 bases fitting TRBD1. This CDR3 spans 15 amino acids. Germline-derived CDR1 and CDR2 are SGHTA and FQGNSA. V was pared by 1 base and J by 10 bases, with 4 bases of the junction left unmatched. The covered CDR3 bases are TGTGCCAGCAGCTTAGTGGGACAGGGGTTCTCACCC. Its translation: CASSLVGQGFSP. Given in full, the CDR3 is CASSLVGQGFSPLHF. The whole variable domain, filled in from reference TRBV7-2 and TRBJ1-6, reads GAGVSQSPSNKVTEKGKDVELRCDPISGHTALYWYRQSLGQGLEFLIYFQGNSAPDKSGLPSDRFSAERTGGSVSTLTIQRTQQEDSAVYLCASSLVGQGFSPLHFGNGTRLTVT.